This T cell receptor beta chain was identified in a study of T-cell memory formation after mild COVID-19. General study points: Second-wave clones that peaked on day 37 lacked confirmed SARS-CoV-2 specificity.

TCRdb called the 5' RACE reads again in MiXCR, with one record for every CDR3 protein. In the table there are roughly 250,000 distinct CDR3 sequences, approximately 16% of which are singletons. For this clonotype: The antigen is unknown.

Between the trimmed V and J ends, which lost 4 bases and 1 base, there was a span of 13 bases. The germline gives CDR1 SGHTA, CDR2 FQGTGA. The CDR3 length is 15 residues. The clonotype originates from a man younger than 30 who had mild COVID-19 (a few samples of this study predate the infection). Cell type and time point are not known. The chain employs TRBV7-3 and TRBJ1-1; D is uncertain. Material for sequencing was PBMCs or a T cell subset sorted from them (not recorded which). The CDR3: CASSSTGRENTEAFF. The CDR3 DNA is TGTGCCAGCAGCTCGACCGGACGAGAGAACACTGAAGCTTTCTTT. The complete variable domain, with remaining parts taken from reference TRBV7-3 and TRBJ1-1, reads GAGVSQTPSNKVTEKGKYVELRCDPISGHTALYWYRQSLGQGPEFLIYFQGTGAADDSGLPNDRFFAVRPEGSVSTLKIQRTERGDSAVYLCASSSTGRENTEAFFGQGTRLTVV.